This TCR beta chain appears in the sequencing data of a study of response to subunit inactivated influenza vaccine. The CDR3 sequence is 13 residues long. V dropped 6 bases and J dropped 5; count of bases not matched to a gene: 9. Germline CDR1 and CDR2: DFQATT and SNEGSKA (reference sequence). Study results and caveats: The authors put forward the suggestion that each seasonal influenza vaccination may bring in only a limited number of new T cells.

This clonotype turned up a few times. Antigen unknown. TCRdb reprocessed the RT-PCR reads via MiXCR and lists one record per CDR3 protein. The profile shows about 520,000 distinct CDR3 sequences, approximately 11% of them singletons. This chain uses TRBV20-1 with TRBJ2-5; 7 bases map to TRBD2. This sample comprised PBMCs from blood, obtained more than 35 days after vaccination. This clonotype originated in a man aged 45-60 years who received an inactivated influenza vaccine. The CDR3 loop is CSARRGGRETQYF. The DNA of the CDR3 is TGCAGTGCAAGGAGGGGAGGGCGGGAGACCCAGTACTTC.